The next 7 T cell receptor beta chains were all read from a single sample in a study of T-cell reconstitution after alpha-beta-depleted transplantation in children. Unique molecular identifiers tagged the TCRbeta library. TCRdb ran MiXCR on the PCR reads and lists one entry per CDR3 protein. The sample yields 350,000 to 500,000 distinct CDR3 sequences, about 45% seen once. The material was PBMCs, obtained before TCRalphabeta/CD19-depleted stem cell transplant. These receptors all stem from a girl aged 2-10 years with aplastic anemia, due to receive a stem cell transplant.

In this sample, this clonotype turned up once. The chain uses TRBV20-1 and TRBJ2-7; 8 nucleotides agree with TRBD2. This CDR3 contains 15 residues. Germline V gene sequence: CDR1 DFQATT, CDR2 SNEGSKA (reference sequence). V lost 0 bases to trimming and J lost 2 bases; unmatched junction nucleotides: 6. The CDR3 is CSARDKVAGPYEQYF. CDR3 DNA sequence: TGCAGTGCTAGAGATAAAGTAGCGGGACCCTACGAGCAGTACTTC.

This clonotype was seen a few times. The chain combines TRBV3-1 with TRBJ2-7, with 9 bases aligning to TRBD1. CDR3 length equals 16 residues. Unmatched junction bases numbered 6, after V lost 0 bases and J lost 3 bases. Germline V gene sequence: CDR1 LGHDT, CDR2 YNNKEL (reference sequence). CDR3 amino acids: CASSQDKGTGLYEQYF. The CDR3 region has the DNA TGTGCCAGCAGCCAAGATAAGGGGACAGGGCTCTACGAGCAGTACTTC.

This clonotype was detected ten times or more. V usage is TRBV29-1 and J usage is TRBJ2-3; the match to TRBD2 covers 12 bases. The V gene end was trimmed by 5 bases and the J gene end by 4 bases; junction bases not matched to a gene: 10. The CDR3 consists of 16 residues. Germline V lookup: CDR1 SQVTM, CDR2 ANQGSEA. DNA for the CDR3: TGCAGCGTTCTATCCCACACTAGCGGGAGGTCAGATACGCAGTATTTT. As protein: CSVLSHTSGRSDTQYF.

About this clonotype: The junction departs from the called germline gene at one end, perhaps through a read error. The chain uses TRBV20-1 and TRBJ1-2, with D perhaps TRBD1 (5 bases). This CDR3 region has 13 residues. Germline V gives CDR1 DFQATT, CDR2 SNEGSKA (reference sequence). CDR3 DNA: TGCAGTACTTCGAGGTCCTCAGCAGGGAGCTACGCCTTC. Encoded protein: CSTSRSSAGSYAF.

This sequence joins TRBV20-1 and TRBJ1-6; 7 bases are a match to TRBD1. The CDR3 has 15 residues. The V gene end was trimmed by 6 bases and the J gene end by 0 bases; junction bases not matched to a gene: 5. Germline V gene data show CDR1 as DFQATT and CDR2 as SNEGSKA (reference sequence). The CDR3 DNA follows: TGCAGTGCCCCGGACAGGAGCTCCTATAATTCACCCCTCCACTTT. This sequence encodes CSAPDRSSYNSPLHF.

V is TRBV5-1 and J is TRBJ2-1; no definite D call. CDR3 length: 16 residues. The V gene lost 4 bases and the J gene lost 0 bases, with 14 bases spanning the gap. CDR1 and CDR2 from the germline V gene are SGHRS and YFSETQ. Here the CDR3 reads CASSLQAASSYNEQFF. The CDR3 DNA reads TGCGCCAGCAGCCTCCAGGCGGCGAGCTCCTACAATGAGCAGTTCTTC.

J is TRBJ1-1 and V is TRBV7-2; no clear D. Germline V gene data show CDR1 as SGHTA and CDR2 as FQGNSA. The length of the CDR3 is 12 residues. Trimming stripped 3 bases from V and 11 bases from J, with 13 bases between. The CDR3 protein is CASSLIRYHAFF. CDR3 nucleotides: TGTGCCAGCAGCTTGATCAGATACCACGCTTTCTTT.